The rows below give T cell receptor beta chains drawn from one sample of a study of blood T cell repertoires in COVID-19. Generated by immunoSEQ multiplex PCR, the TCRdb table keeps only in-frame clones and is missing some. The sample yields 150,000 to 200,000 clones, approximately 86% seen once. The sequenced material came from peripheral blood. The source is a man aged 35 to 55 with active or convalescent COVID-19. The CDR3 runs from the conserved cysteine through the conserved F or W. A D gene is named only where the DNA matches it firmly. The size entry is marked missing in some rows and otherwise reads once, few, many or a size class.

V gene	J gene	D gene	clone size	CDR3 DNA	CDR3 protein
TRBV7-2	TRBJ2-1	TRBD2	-	TGTGCCAGCAGCCCAGGGACGGGGGGTTCCTACAATGAGCAGTTCTTC	CASSPGTGGSYNEQFF
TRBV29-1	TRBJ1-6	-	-	TGCAGCGTCGGGGTCGGGCGGCTCAATTCACCCCTCCACTTT	CSVGVGRLNSPLHF
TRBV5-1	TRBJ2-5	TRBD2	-	TGCGCCAGCAGCTCGACTAGCGGGGCTTCGGAGACCCAGTACTTC	CASSSTSGASETQYF
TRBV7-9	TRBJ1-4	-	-	TGTGCCAGCAGCTCAGTGGGGCTAGAGATTTTCGAAAAACTGTTTTTT	CASSSVGLEIFEKLFF
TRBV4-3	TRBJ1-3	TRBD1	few	TGCGCCAGCAGCCCAGACAGGGTAGGGAACACCATATATTTT	CASSPDRVGNTIYF
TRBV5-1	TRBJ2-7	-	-	TGCGCCAGCAAGGGGGAGACCGAGCAGTACTTC	CASKGETEQYF
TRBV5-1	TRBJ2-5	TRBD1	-	TGCGCCAGCAGGCCCGCGGGGACAGGGTCTGAGACCCAGTACTTC	CASRPAGTGSETQYF
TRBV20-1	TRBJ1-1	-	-	TGCAGCGTTAACAGGGCCTTAGCTTTCTTT	CSVNRALAFF
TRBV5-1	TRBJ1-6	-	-	TGCGCCAGCAGGGTCAGCGGGTCTGGGGCTGACTCACCCCTCCACTTT	CASRVSGSGADSPLHF
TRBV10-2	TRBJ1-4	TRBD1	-	TGCGCCAGCAGTGGACAGGGTACTAATGAAAAACTGTTTTTT	CASSGQGTNEKLFF
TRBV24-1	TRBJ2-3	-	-	TGTGCCACCAGGGGGGGGGCGGATACGCAGTATTTT	CATRGGADTQYF
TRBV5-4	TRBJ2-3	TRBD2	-	TGTGCCAGCAGCAGACCTAGCGGGGGTAGCACAGATACGCAGTATTTT	CASSRPSGGSTDTQYF
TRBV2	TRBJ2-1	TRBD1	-	TGTGCCAGCAGTGAGGACAGGGGGTCCTACAATGAGCAGTTCTTC	CASSEDRGSYNEQFF
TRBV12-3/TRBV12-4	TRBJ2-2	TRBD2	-	TGTGCCAGCAGTCGGGAGGGCGGGGAGCTGTTTTTT	CASSREGGELFF
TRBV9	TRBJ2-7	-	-	TGTGCCAGCAGCGCATCCTCGACTGTAACCTACGAGCAGTACTTC	CASSASSTVTYEQYF
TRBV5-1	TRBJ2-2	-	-	TGCGCCAGCAGCTTGGGAGGCGGGGAGCTGTTTTTT	CASSLGGGELFF
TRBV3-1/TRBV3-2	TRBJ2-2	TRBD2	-	TGTGCCAGCAGCCAAGAAAGGCTAGCGGGGGTAATGAACACCGGGGAGCTGTTTTTT	CASSQERLAGVMNTGELFF
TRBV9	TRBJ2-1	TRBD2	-	TGTGCCAGCAGCGTACCCGGGGGGGCCTACAATGAGCAGTTCTTC	CASSVPGGAYNEQFF
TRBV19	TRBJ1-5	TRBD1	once	TGTGCCAGTAGTATAGCAGGGGGCAGCCAGCCCCAGCATTTT	CASSIAGGSQPQHF